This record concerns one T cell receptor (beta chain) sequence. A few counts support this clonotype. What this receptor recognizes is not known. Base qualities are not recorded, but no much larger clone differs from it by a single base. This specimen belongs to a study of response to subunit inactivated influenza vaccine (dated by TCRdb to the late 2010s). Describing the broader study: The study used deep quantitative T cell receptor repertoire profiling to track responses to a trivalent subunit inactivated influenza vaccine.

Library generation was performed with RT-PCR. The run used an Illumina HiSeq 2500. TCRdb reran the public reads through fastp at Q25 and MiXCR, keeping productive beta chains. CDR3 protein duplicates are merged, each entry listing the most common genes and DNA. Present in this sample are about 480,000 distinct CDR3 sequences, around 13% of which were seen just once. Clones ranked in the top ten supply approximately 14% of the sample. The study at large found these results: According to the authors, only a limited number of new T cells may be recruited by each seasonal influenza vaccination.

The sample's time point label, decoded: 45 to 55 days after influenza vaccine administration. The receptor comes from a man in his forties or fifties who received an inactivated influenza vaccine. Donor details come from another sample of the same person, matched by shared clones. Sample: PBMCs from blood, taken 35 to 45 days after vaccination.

The DNA sequence is given as TGTGCCAGCAGCCAAGACCTCAGCGGGGCCGGGGAGCTGTTTTTT. Protein translation: CASSQDLSGAGELFF. Rearrangement joined TRBV4-2 to TRBJ2-2, and 7 junction bases match TRBD2. Looking up the germline V gene yields CDR1 LGHNA and CDR2 YNFKEQ. The CDR3 covers 15 residues, taking in both the cysteine and the phenylalanine. The CDR3 DNA has 45 bases and is translated from base 1. Trimmed from V: 0 bases; trimmed from J: 6 bases; junction bases lacking a gene match: 4.